The TCR beta chain described here comes from a study of identical twins. CDR1 and CDR2 from the germline V gene are SEHNR and FQNEAQ (reference sequence). The length of the CDR3 is 16 residues. V shed 5 bases, J shed 3 bases, and the junction held 8 bases outside the gene matches. This clonotype has only a few counts. MiXCR, run by TCRdb on the 5' RACE reads, gives a single entry per CDR3 protein. Altogether hundreds of thousands of distinct CDR3 sequences are present, 8.6% being singletons, with the ten largest covering 0.85% to 1%. This sample also appeared in a second study, on yellow fever vaccine responses in identical twins.

The genes are TRBV7-9 and TRBJ2-3, with 10 bases fitting TRBD1. Sequenced input: PBMCs. The receptor comes from a woman aged 18-35 years in good health. The CDR3: CASSGGTGAWTDTQYF. CDR3 coding DNA: TGTGCCAGCAGCGGCGGGACAGGGGCGTGGACAGATACGCAGTATTTT.